The next 30 T cell receptor beta chains were all read from a single sample in a study of human T cells and chemical hapten exposure. TCRdb analysed the 5' RACE reads with MiXCR anew, one entry per CDR3 protein. The table includes tens of thousands of distinct CDR3 sequences, roughly 8% detected once. Extraction yielded total RNA from whole blood (unfractionated). The receptors stem from a male donor in good health.

This clonotype showed up just a few times. This chain links TRBV6-6 with TRBJ1-2, with a tentative D call TRBD1 (5 bases). The CDR3 length is 19 residues. V was clipped by 0 bases and J by 0 bases, with 20 bases between them. Germline V lookup: CDR1 MNHNY, CDR2 SVGAGI (reference sequence). CDR3 nucleotides: TGTGCCAGCAGTTACTCAAGGACTCATGGAGGGGAAGCTAACTATGGCTACACCTTC. It encodes CASSYSRTHGGEANYGYTF.

This clonotype occurred a few times. The genes are TRBV12-3 or TRBV12-4 and TRBJ2-1, with a possible D match to TRBD2 (6 bases). V shed 5 bases and J shed 12 bases, with 14 bases lying between them. The CDR3 runs 12 residues. Here the CDR3 reads CASSVLARGQFF. In nucleotides, the CDR3 is TGTGCCAGCAGTGTGCTAGCGAGGGGGCAGTTCTTC.

Ten or more counts support this clonotype. The chain employs TRBV5-1 and TRBJ2-5; TRBD2 aligns across 12 bases. The CDR3 has 17 amino acids. CDR1 is SGHRS, CDR2 YFSETQ, per germline. J lost 5 bases, V lost 5 bases, and 13 bases had no gene match. Here the CDR3 reads CASSPIQRTSGVETQYF. In DNA form, the CDR3 reads TGCGCCAGCAGTCCCATCCAACGGACTAGCGGGGTTGAGACCCAGTACTTC.

This clonotype was counted ten times or more. One junction end disagrees with the germline gene, perhaps due to a read error. V and J are TRBV5-4 and TRBJ2-5; TRBD2 matches 7 bases. Germline V gene sequence: CDR1 SGHNT, CDR2 YYREEE (reference sequence). This CDR3 is built from 14 residues. CDR3 amino acids: CASNLGGSRETQYF. DNA for the CDR3: TGTGCCAGCAACTTGGGGGGGTCGCGAGAGACCCAGTACTTC.

This clonotype was detected a few times. This chain links TRBV7-2 with TRBJ2-1; D ambiguous. CDR1 is SGHTA and CDR2 is FQGNSA in the germline V gene. The CDR3 length is 16 residues. The V end was cut by 1 base, the J end by 2 bases, with 12 bases between. The CDR3 nucleotides are TGTGCCAGCAGCTTAGAGGTGATCAGGCCCTACAATGAGCAGTTCTTC. This sequence encodes CASSLEVIRPYNEQFF.

This clonotype came up many times. The chain carries TRBV7-9 and TRBJ1-4; D ambiguous. V dropped 5 bases and J dropped 2 bases, with 15 bases sitting between them. This CDR3 spans 16 amino acids. Germline V gene data show CDR1 as SEHNR and CDR2 as FQNEAQ (reference sequence). CDR3 coding DNA: TGTGCCAGCAGCCCAAGCCTCCTCCGTACTAATGAAAAACTGTTTTTT. Its protein is CASSPSLLRTNEKLFF.

This clonotype has ten or more counts. The chain has TRBV27 and TRBJ2-3; no clear D. The CDR3 runs to 10 residues. The ends were cut back, 8 bases at V and 6 bases at J, with 6 bases in the middle. The germline CDR1 and CDR2 sequences are MNHEY and SMNVEV (reference sequence). For the CDR3, the DNA is TGTGCCAGCTCCCTCGATACGCAGTATTTT. Its protein product is CASSLDTQYF.

This chain joins TRBV6-5 and TRBJ2-7; no definite D call. CDR1 and CDR2 (germline): MNHEY, SVGAGI. The ends were cut back, 2 bases at V and 6 bases at J, with 11 bases in the middle. CDR3 length: 13 amino acids. CDR3 DNA sequence: TGTGCCAGCAGTTACGGGCAGGCTGGCGAGCAGTACTTC. This codes for CASSYGQAGEQYF.

The CDR3, as DNA: TGTGCCAGCAGCCAAAGGTCCCTCGGGCGGTATAGCAATCAGCCCCAGCATTTT. It encodes CASSQRSLGRYSNQPQHF. The chain carries TRBV3-2 and TRBJ1-5. TRBV3-2 is a pseudogene segment. The CDR3 consists of 18 residues.

This clonotype was counted a few times. The rearrangement links TRBV12-3 or TRBV12-4 to TRBJ1-5, with D maybe TRBD1 (5 bases). V lost 5 bases to trimming and J lost 4 bases, with 15 bases between them. This CDR3 is built from 15 residues. CDR3 nucleotide sequence: TGTGCCAGCAGTGCGTCGACAGCGGGTAATCAGCCCCAGCATTTT. Amino acid sequence: CASSASTAGNQPQHF.

In this sample, this clonotype turned up a few times. V gene TRBV19 combines with J gene TRBJ2-3, with TRBD2 as a possible D gene (5 bases). V shed 0 bases and J shed 6 bases, with 13 bases lying between them. The CDR3 runs to 15 residues. Germline values: CDR1 LNHDA, CDR2 SQIVND (reference sequence). CDR3 region: CASSIDLPGDDTQYF. In DNA, the CDR3 is TGTGCCAGTAGTATAGATCTCCCCGGGGATGATACGCAGTATTTT.

This clonotype was detected ten times or more. V gene TRBV12-5 combines with J gene TRBJ2-2, with D maybe TRBD1 (6 bases). Germline values: CDR1 LGHNT, CDR2 FRNRAP. The V end lost 5 bases, the J end lost 0 bases, and 13 bases lay between the germline ends. This CDR3 is built from 16 residues. CDR3: CASGPGQFANTGELFF. For the CDR3, the DNA is TGTGCTAGTGGTCCTGGACAGTTTGCGAACACCGGGGAGCTGTTTTTT.

The rearrangement joins TRBV7-2 to TRBJ2-1; maybe TRBD1 (5 bases). Germline V gives CDR1 SGHTA, CDR2 FQGNSA. V was trimmed by 2 bases and J by 15 bases, leaving 11 bases between them. The CDR3 is 11 residues long. CDR3 sequence (DNA): TGTGCCAGCAGCTTACCCCAGGGTCCGTTCTTC. Translated: CASSLPQGPFF.

The chain is built from TRBV5-4 and TRBJ2-5, with D possibly matching TRBD1 (8 bases). V gave up 4 bases and J gave up 2 bases, with 18 bases separating them. Germline CDR1 SGHNT, CDR2 YYREEE (reference sequence). The CDR3 covers 16 residues. The CDR3 DNA is TGTGCCAGCAGCCAACCTAACAGGGGGGGACAAGAGACCCAGTACTTC. Protein sequence: CASSQPNRGGQETQYF.

This rearrangement joins TRBV29-1 to TRBJ1-1; TRBD1 agrees at 7 bases. The CDR3 sequence is 14 residues long. Germline V gives CDR1 SQVTM, CDR2 ANQGSEA. The junction had 8 bases not matched to a gene; V was cut back by 3 bases and J by 4 bases. The DNA of the CDR3 is TGCAGCGTTGAGTCTAGGACAGGAGGCACTGAAGCTTTCTTT. As protein: CSVESRTGGTEAFF.

This clonotype has ten or more counts. This chain joins TRBV2 and TRBJ1-6; D remains unclear. The germline V gene has CDR1 SNHLY and CDR2 FYNNEI. This CDR3 has 15 residues. V gave up 5 bases and J gave up 2 bases, with 10 bases separating them. The CDR3 protein is CASSRQGPYNSPLHF. CDR3 sequence (DNA): TGTGCCAGCAGTCGGCAAGGGCCCTATAATTCACCCCTCCACTTT. Full variable domain (remainder filled in from reference TRBV2 and TRBJ1-6): EPEVTQTPSHQVTQMGQEVILRCVPISNHLYFYWYRQILGQKVEFLVSFYNNEISEKSEIFDDQFSVERPDGSNFTLKIRSTKLEDSAMYFCASSRQGPYNSPLHFGNGTRLTVT.

The sample holds many counts of this clonotype. The genes are TRBV2 and TRBJ2-2, with D perhaps matching TRBD1 (6 bases). Germline V gene data show CDR1 as SNHLY and CDR2 as FYNNEI. The V gene lost 6 bases and the J gene lost 4 bases, with 12 bases spanning the gap. There are 14 residues in the CDR3. The CDR3, as DNA: TGTGCCAGCAGCCTCACAGGGTCCACCGGGGAGCTGTTTTTT. Translation: CASSLTGSTGELFF.

The table lists this clonotype with many counts. The chain combines TRBV6-2 or TRBV6-3 with TRBJ1-5, with 7 bases lining up with TRBD1. CDR3 length: 17 residues. Germline CDR1 reads MNHEY; CDR2 reads SVGEGT. V gave up 2 bases and J gave up 0 bases; unmatched junction bases: 7. DNA of the CDR3: TGTGCCAGCAGTTACCTACTGACAGGGCTTAGCAATCAGCCCCAGCATTTT. Translation: CASSYLLTGLSNQPQHF.

At least ten counts were recorded for this clonotype. The chain is built from TRBV7-2 and TRBJ2-7, with 10 nucleotides matching TRBD1. The junction had 9 bases not matched to a gene; V was cut back by 5 bases and J by 2 bases. CDR1 and CDR2 from the germline V gene are SGHTA and FQGNSA. The CDR3 length is 16 residues. In DNA form, the CDR3 reads TGTGCCAGCAGCCTAAGCGAGGGACAGGGGCCCTACGAGCAGTACTTC. This sequence encodes CASSLSEGQGPYEQYF.

This clonotype showed up many times. DNA of the CDR3: TGTGCCAGCAGCCCCCCCCGGGGAGTAGATACGCAGTATTTT. Protein sequence: CASSPPRGVDTQYF. The rearrangement links TRBV7-9 to TRBJ2-3, with D maybe TRBD2 (5 bases). The CDR3 is made up of 14 amino acids. Germline loops: CDR1 SEHNR, CDR2 FQNEAQ (reference sequence). V was clipped by 5 bases and J by 5 bases, with 14 bases between them. Full variable domain (rest looked up from reference TRBV7-9 and TRBJ2-3): DTGVSQNPRHKITKRGQNVTFRCDPISEHNRLYWYRQTLGQGPEFLTYFQNEAQLEKSRLLSDRFSAERPKGSFSTLEIQRTEQGDSAMYLCASSPPRGVDTQYFGPGTRLTVL.

This clonotype was recorded many times. The chain combines TRBV5-1 with TRBJ2-1; 9 nucleotides line up with TRBD1. The trim removed 4 bases at V and 2 bases at J, leaving 4 bases unmatched. The CDR3 is 15 amino acids. CDR1 and CDR2 from the germline V gene are SGHRS and YFSETQ. The DNA for the CDR3 is TGCGCCAGCAGCCCGGGACAGGGAACCTACAATGAGCAGTTCTTC. Its protein product is CASSPGQGTYNEQFF. The complete variable domain, with remaining parts taken from reference TRBV5-1 and TRBJ2-1, reads KAGVTQTPRYLIKTRGQQVTLSCSPISGHRSVSWYQQTPGQGLQFLFEYFSETQRNKGNFPGRFSGRQFSNSRSEMNVSTLELGDSALYLCASSPGQGTYNEQFFGPGTRLTVL.

This clonotype was counted ten times or more. The CDR3 sequence is CASSLRGNNNEQFF. CDR3 bases: TGTGCCAGCAGCTTAAGAGGAAACAACAATGAGCAGTTCTTC. The J gene is TRBJ2-1, the V gene TRBV7-9; D unclear. V was cut by 2 bases and J by 5 bases, with 10 bases left in between. Germline values: CDR1 SEHNR, CDR2 FQNEAQ (reference sequence). The CDR3 is 14 amino acids.

The rearrangement uses TRBV6-2 or TRBV6-3 and TRBJ1-1; TRBD1 is a possible D gene (5 bases). There are 16 residues in the CDR3. Germline CDR1 and CDR2: MNHEY and SVGEGT. V lost 0 bases to trimming and J lost 0 bases, with 11 bases between them. CDR3 DNA: TGTGCCAGCAGTTACTCGACAGAAAGGGTGAACACTGAAGCTTTCTTT. It is translated as CASSYSTERVNTEAFF.

This clonotype came up a few times. The rearrangement links TRBV12-3 or TRBV12-4 to TRBJ2-7; D uncertain. The V end lost 6 bases, the J end lost 4 bases, and 19 bases lay between the germline ends. This CDR3 is 15 amino acids long. The chain's CDR3 is CASSLGWAPFYEQYF. DNA of the CDR3: TGTGCCAGCAGCCTGGGATGGGCCCCCTTTTACGAGCAGTACTTC.

This clonotype was seen many times. This chain joins TRBV29-1 and TRBJ2-1; TRBD1 or TRBD2 may be the D gene (5 bases each). The CDR3 is 13 amino acids. Deletions cut 6 bases from V and 5 bases from J, with 14 bases between. Germline CDR1 is SQVTM and CDR2 is ANQGSEA. CDR3 amino acids: CSVKGSGHNEQFF. The CDR3, as DNA: TGCAGCGTCAAAGGGTCGGGGCACAATGAGCAGTTCTTC.

This clonotype was found many times. CDR3 loop: CASSFKVGEQFF. The CDR3 DNA is TGCGCCAGCAGCTTTAAAGTTGGTGAGCAGTTCTTC. The chain uses TRBV5-1 and TRBJ2-1; no reliable D call. The CDR3 is 12 amino acids. Trimming took off 2 bases at V and 9 bases at J, with 9 bases between the two ends. Per the germline V gene, CDR1 is SGHRS and CDR2 is YFSETQ.

This clonotype has a count of ten or more. The chain joins TRBV6-2 or TRBV6-3 to TRBJ2-7; 7 bases map to TRBD1. The CDR3 runs 14 residues. Germline lookup yields CDR1 MNHEY and CDR2 SVGEGT. The J segment lost 2 bases and the V segment lost 5 bases, leaving 6 bases of the junction unmatched. The CDR3 DNA reads as TGTGCCAGCAGTGCCTCCGGGACAGCCTACGAGCAGTACTTC. Its protein product is CASSASGTAYEQYF.

This chain joins TRBV29-1 and TRBJ1-2; unclear D gene. CDR3 size: 13 residues. The V gene's germline CDR1 is SQVTM and CDR2 ANQGSEA. The V gene lost 2 bases and the J gene lost 0 bases, with 7 bases spanning the gap. The CDR3 sequence: CSVESPTNYGYTF. The CDR3 coding sequence is TGCAGCGTTGAAAGTCCGACTAACTATGGCTACACCTTC.

The rearrangement uses TRBV15 and TRBJ1-2, with D perhaps matching TRBD1 (6 bases). Trimming stripped 0 bases from V and 7 bases from J, with 12 bases between. The CDR3 loop spans 14 amino acids. The germline gives CDR1 LNHNV, CDR2 YYDKDF (reference sequence). CDR3 sequence (DNA): TGTGCCACCAGCAGAGACAGGGGAAGAAGTGGCTACACCTTC. Its protein is CATSRDRGRSGYTF.

This clonotype was recorded at least ten times. The chain has TRBV29-1 and TRBJ2-3, with D possibly being TRBD2 (6 bases). V gave up 5 bases and J gave up 3 bases, with 18 bases separating them. The V gene's germline CDR1 is SQVTM and CDR2 ANQGSEA. The CDR3 consists of 15 residues. In DNA form, the CDR3 reads TGCAGCGTTATTTCGGTTGCTGGGGGGACAGATACGCAGTATTTT. Protein product: CSVISVAGGTDTQYF.